This TCR beta chain was identified in a study of read filtering for tumor transcriptome and immune sequencing. From around 440 ng of RNA, a library with molecular barcoded alpha/delta and beta/gamma adaptors was made. From the reads, TCRdb called clonotypes with MiXCR, one entry per CDR3 protein. The repertoire includes 75,000 to 90,000 distinct CDR3 sequences, 9% to 15% of them detected once, and around 14% sits in the top ten. Trimming cost V 1 base and J 4 bases, with 10 bases left between them. This CDR3 contains 14 residues. CDR1 is DFQATT and CDR2 is SNEGSKA in the germline V gene (reference sequence). This clonotype was seen many times.

The sequence was collected from a donor aged 40 or over with multiple myeloma. V is TRBV20-1 and J is TRBJ2-2, with D possibly matching TRBD1 (5 bases). Material: a population of CD138-negative cells sorted from bone marrow. CDR3 in amino acids: CSARVGPGTGELFF. CDR3 coding DNA: TGCAGTGCTAGAGTGGGGCCAGGCACCGGGGAGCTGTTTTTT.